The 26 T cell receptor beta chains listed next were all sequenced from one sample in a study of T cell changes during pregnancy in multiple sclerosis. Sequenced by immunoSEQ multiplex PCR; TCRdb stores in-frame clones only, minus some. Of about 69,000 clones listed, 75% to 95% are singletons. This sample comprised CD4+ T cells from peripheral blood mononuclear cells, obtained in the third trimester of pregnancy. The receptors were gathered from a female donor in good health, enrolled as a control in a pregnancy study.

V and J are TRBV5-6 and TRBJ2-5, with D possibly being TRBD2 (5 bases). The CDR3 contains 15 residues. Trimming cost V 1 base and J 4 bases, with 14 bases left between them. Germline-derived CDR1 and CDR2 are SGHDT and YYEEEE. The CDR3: CASSLYSANRETQYF. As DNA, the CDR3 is TGTGCCAGCAGCTTGTATAGCGCGAACCGAGAGACCCAGTACTTC.

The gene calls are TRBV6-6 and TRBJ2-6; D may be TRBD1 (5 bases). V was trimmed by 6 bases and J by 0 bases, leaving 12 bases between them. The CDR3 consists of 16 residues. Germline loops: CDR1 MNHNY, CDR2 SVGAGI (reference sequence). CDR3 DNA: TGTGCCAGCAGAGACAGTCACCTCTCTGGGGCCAACGTCCTGACTTTC. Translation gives CASRDSHLSGANVLTF.

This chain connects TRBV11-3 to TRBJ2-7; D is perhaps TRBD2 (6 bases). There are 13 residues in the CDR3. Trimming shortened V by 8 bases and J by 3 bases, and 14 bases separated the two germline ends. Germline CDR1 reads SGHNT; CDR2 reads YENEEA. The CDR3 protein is CASALRGGYEQYF. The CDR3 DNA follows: TGTGCCAGCGCTTTAAGGGGAGGCTACGAGCAGTACTTC. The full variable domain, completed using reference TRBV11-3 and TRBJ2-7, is EAGVVQSPRYKIIEKKQPVAFWCNPISGHNTLYWYLQNLGQGPELLIRYENEEAVDDSQLPKDRFSAERLKGVDSTLKIQPAELGDSAVYLCASALRGGYEQYFGPGTRLTVT.

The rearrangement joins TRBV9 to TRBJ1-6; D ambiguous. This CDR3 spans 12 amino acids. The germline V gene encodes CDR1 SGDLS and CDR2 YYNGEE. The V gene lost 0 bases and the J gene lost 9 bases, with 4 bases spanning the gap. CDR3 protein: CASSVAGSPLHF. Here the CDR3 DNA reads TGTGCCAGCAGCGTAGCGGGTTCACCCCTCCACTTT.

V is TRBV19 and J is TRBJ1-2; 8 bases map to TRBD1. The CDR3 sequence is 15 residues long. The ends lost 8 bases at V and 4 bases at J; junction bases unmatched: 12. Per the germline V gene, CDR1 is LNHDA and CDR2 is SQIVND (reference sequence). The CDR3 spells CASRTILGQAYGYTF. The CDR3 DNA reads TGTGCCAGTCGGACTATCTTGGGACAGGCCTATGGCTACACCTTC.

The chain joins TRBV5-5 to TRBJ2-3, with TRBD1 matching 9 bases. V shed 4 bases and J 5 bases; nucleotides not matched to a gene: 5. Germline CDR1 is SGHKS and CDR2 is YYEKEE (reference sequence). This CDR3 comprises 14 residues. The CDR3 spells CASSERDRVDTQYF. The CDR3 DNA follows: TGTGCCAGCAGCGAACGGGACAGGGTAGATACGCAGTATTTT.

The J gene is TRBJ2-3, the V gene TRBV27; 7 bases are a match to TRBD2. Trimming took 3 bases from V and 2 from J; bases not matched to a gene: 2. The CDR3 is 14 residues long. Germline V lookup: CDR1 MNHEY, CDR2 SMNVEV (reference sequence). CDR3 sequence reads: CASSLRGFTDTQYF. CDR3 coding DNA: TGTGCCAGCAGTTTGCGGGGGTTCACAGATACGCAGTATTTT.

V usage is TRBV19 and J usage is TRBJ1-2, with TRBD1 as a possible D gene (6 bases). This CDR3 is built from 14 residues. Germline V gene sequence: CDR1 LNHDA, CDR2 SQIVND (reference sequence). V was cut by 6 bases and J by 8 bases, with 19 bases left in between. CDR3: CASSLSRGGGGYTF. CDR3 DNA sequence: TGTGCCAGTAGCCTCTCCAGGGGTGGGGGCGGCTACACCTTC.

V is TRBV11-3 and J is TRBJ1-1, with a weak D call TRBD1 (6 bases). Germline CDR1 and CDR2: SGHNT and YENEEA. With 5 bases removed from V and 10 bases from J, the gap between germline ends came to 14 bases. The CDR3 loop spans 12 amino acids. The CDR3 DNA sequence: TGTGCCAGCAGCCTACAACAGGGTGTAGCTTTCTTT. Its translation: CASSLQQGVAFF.

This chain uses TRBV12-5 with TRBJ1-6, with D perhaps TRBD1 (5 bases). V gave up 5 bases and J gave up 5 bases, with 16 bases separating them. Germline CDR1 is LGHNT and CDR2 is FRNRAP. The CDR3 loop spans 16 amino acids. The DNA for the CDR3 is TGTGCTAGTGGTACGGGGACTCACTATGATAATTCACCCCTCCACTTT. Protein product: CASGTGTHYDNSPLHF.

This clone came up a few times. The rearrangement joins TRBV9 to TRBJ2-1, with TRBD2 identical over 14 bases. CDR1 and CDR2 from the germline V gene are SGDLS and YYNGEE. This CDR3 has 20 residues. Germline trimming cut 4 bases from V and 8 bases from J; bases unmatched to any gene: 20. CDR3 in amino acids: CASSSGTSGGSRFPLDEQFF. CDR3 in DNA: TGTGCCAGCAGCTCCGGGACTAGCGGGGGTTCTAGGTTCCCCTTAGATGAGCAGTTCTTC.

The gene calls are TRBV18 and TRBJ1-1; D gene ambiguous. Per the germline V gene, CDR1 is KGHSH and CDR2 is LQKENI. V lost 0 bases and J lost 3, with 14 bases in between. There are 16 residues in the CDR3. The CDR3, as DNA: TGTGCCAGCTCACCACCCCGTCTACCTCAAGACACTGAAGCTTTCTTT. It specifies CASSPPRLPQDTEAFF.

The CDR3 protein is CASSGGGRNIQYF. The CDR3, as DNA: TGCGCCAGCAGCGGCGGGGGCCGGAACATTCAGTACTTC. The gene calls are TRBV5-1 and TRBJ2-4; D is possibly TRBD2 (7 bases). Germline lookup yields CDR1 SGHRS and CDR2 YFSETQ. CDR3 length: 13 residues. Trimming took off 4 bases at V and 7 bases at J, with 12 bases between the two ends.

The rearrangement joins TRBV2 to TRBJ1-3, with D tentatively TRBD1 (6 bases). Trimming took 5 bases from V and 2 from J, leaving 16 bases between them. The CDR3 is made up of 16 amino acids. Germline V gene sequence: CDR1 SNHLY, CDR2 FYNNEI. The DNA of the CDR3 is TGTGCCAGCAGTCGTCTCAACAGGGAACCTGGAAACACCATATATTTT. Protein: CASSRLNREPGNTIYF.

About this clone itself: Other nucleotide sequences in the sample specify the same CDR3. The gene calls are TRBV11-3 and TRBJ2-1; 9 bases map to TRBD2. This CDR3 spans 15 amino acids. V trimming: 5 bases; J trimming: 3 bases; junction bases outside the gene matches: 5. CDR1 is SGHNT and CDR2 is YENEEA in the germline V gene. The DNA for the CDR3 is TGTGCCAGCAGCCTTAGCGGGGGCAGCTACAATGAGCAGTTCTTC. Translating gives CASSLSGGSYNEQFF.

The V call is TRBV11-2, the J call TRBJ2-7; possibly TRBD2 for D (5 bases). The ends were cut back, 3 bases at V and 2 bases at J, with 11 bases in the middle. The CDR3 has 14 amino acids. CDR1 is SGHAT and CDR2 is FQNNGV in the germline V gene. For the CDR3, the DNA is TGTGCCAGCAGCTTTCTGGGGAGTGCCTACGAGCAGTACTTC. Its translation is CASSFLGSAYEQYF.

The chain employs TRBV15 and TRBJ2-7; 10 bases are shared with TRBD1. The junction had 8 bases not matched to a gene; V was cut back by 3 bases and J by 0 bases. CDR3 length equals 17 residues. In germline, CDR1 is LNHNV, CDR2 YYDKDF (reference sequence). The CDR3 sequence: CATSSAGTGEVSYEQYF. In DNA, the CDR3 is TGTGCCACCAGCAGTGCCGGGACAGGGGAGGTCTCCTACGAGCAGTACTTC.

The CDR3 nucleotides are TGTGCCAGCAGCTTGGTTTTGCGGACAGATTTTTTCTCTGGGGCCAACGTCCTGACTTTC. Translating it yields CASSLVLRTDFFSGANVLTF. The gene calls are TRBV5-4 and TRBJ2-6, with a weak D call TRBD1 (6 bases). Per germline, CDR1 SGHNT and CDR2 YYREEE (reference sequence). This CDR3 comprises 20 residues. Deletions cut 0 bases from V and 0 bases from J, with 19 bases between.

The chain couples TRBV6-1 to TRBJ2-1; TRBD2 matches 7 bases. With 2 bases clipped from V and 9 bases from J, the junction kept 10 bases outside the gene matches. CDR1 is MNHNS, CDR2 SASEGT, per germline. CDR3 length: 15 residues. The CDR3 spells CASSETLTSSGEQFF. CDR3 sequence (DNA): TGTGCCAGCAGTGAAACGCTGACTAGCTCCGGTGAGCAGTTCTTC.

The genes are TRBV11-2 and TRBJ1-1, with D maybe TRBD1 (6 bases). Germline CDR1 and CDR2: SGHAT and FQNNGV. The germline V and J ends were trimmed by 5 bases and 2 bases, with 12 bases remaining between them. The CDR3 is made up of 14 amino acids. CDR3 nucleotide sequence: TGTGCCAGCAGCCCACGGACAGTAAACACTGAAGCTTTCTTT. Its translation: CASSPRTVNTEAFF.

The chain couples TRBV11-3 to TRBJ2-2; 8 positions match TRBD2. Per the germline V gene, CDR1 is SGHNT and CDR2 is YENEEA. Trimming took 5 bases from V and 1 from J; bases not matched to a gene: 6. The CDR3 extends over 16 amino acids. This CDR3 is CASSPRTSMNTGELFF. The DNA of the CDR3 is TGTGCCAGCAGCCCACGGACTAGCATGAACACCGGGGAGCTGTTTTTT.

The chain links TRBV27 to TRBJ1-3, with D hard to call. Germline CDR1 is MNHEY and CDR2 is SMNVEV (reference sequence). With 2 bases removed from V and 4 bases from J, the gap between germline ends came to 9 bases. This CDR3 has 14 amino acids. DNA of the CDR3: TGTGCCAGCAGTTTAGGAGGGCTAGGAAACACCATATATTTT. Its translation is CASSLGGLGNTIYF.

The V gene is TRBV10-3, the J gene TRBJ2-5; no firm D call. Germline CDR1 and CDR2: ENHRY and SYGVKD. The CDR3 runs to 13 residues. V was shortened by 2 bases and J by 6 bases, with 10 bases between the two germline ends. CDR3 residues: CAISEELLQTQYF. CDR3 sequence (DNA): TGTGCCATCAGTGAGGAGCTTCTACAGACCCAGTACTTC.

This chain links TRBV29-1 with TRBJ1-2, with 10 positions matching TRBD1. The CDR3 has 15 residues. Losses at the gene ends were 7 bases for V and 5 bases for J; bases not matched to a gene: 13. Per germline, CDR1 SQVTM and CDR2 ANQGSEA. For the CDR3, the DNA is TGCAGCGCCTCGTCCGCGACAGGGGGCCCTTATGGCTACACCTTC. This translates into CSASSATGGPYGYTF.

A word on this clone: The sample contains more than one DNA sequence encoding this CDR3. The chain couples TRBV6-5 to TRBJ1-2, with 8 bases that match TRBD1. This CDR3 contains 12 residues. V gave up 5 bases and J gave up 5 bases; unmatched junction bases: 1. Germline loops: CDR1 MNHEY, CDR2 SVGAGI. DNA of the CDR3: TGTGCCAGCAGTCGACAGGGGTATGGCTACACCTTC. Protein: CASSRQGYGYTF.

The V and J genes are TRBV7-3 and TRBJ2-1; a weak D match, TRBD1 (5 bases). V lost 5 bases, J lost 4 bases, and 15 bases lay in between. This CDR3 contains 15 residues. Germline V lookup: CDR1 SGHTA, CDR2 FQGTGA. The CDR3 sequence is CASSTDSHLYNEQFF. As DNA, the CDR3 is TGTGCCAGCAGCACTGACAGCCACCTTTACAATGAGCAGTTCTTC.